This TCR beta chain was identified during a study of cytomegalovirus exposure and HLA in healthy donors. General study findings and limits: Overall, approximately 180 TCR beta chains were annotated as cytomegalovirus-associated. It was reportedly the case that the classifier diagnosed cytomegalovirus status with high specificity and sensitivity. The CMV antigen specificity of three CMV-associated chains was confirmed through in vitro analysis.

Looked up from germline, CDR1 is LNHDA and CDR2 is SQIVND (reference sequence). CDR3 size: 14 residues. Trimming took 5 bases from V and 10 from J; bases not matched to a gene: 11. The donors were members of the validation cohort comprising about 120 subjects, separate from the roughly 700-subject first cohort. The protocol was immunoSEQ multiplex PCR, while the TCRdb copy is restricted to in-frame clones and leaves out a portion. The data hold 75,000 to 90,000 clones, with 90% to 96% observed a single time. On this clone: Its antigen remains unidentified.

Source material: PBMCs. The chain joins TRBV19 to TRBJ1-2, with 9 bases fitting TRBD1. The receptor's source is a man between 18 and 35 years old in good health and CMV-seropositive. The CDR3 loop is CASSFIPGQGVYTF. The CDR3 coding sequence is TGTGCCAGTAGTTTTATCCCGGGACAGGGCGTCTACACCTTC.